The 26 T cell receptor beta chains below were found in one sample sequenced in a study of blood T cell repertoires in COVID-19. Measured with immunoSEQ multiplex PCR; TCRdb has only the in-frame clones, and not every one. The data show fewer than 150,000 clones, 85% seen once. Sequences were obtained from peripheral blood. The source is a human donor in a cohort sampled during active COVID-19.

The gene calls are TRBV30 and TRBJ2-7; the match to TRBD2 covers 10 bases. Germline lookup yields CDR1 GTSNPN and CDR2 SVGIG (reference sequence). After removal of 3 bases from V and 10 bases from J, the junction contained 9 bases not matched to a gene. The CDR3 covers 13 residues. The CDR3 sequence: CAWSNLAGEAQYV. In DNA, the CDR3 is TGTGCCTGGAGCAATCTAGCGGGAGAGGCTCAGTACGTC.

In this sample, this clone turned up a few times. CDR3 sequence reads: CASSKKEGFAGKLLGKNIQYF. CDR3 DNA: TGTGCCAGCAGCAAAAAAGAGGGGTTCGCGGGGAAGCTACTCGGGAAAAACATTCAGTACTTC. The V and J genes are TRBV21-1 and TRBJ2-4; the listed D gene, TRBD2, was not tested against the DNA. TRBV21-1 is shown as a pseudogene. The length of the CDR3 is 21 residues.

The chain carries TRBV7-2 and TRBJ2-2; no clear D. Deletions cut 6 bases from V and 4 bases from J, with 9 bases between. This CDR3 spans 13 amino acids. Germline CDR1 and CDR2: SGHTA and FQGNSA. In DNA, the CDR3 is TGTGCCAGCAGTTTAAGCATCACCGGGGAGCTGTTTTTT. Amino acids: CASSLSITGELFF.

V gene TRBV2 combines with J gene TRBJ2-5, with 7 bases aligning to TRBD2. CDR1 and CDR2 (germline): SNHLY, FYNNEI. This CDR3 has 16 residues. V was clipped by 7 bases and J by 1 base; unmatched bases: 12. In DNA form, the CDR3 reads TGTGCCAGCACTTGGGCACGGCGGGGGATCCAAGAGACCCAGTACTTC. Residues: CASTWARRGIQETQYF.

This clone was seen a few times. The genes are TRBV10-3 and TRBJ2-3; 7 nucleotides match TRBD1. The J segment lost 0 bases and the V segment lost 7 bases, leaving 4 bases of the junction unmatched. There are 14 residues in the CDR3. CDR1 and CDR2 (germline): ENHRY, SYGVKD. The CDR3 reads CAIKGAFSTDTQYF. The CDR3 DNA sequence: TGTGCCATCAAGGGGGCGTTTAGCACAGATACGCAGTATTTT.

The chain combines TRBV5-1 with TRBJ2-7, with TRBD1 matching 11 bases. Germline lookup yields CDR1 SGHRS and CDR2 YFSETQ. The trim removed 4 bases at V and 4 bases at J, leaving 7 bases unmatched. The CDR3 consists of 15 residues. The CDR3 DNA sequence: TGCGCCAGCAGCCAGACCGGGACAGGGGGATACGAGCAGTACTTC. This encodes CASSQTGTGGYEQYF.

This chain links TRBV27 with TRBJ2-2; unclear D gene. The CDR3 covers 13 residues. Trimming pared 4 bases from V and 5 bases from J, leaving 8 bases between. Germline assignment: CDR1 MNHEY and CDR2 SMNVEV (reference sequence). This CDR3 is CASSSSWTGELFF. The CDR3 DNA reads as TGTGCCAGCAGTTCCAGTTGGACCGGGGAGCTGTTTTTT.

The gene calls are TRBV6-5 and TRBJ2-7; TRBD2 agrees at 7 bases. The CDR3 runs to 12 residues. V shed 7 bases, J shed 6 bases, and the junction held 6 bases outside the gene matches. CDR1 is MNHEY and CDR2 is SVGAGI in the germline V gene. DNA for the CDR3: TGTGCCAGCACTGGGGGGGGACCCGAGCAGTACTTC. It translates to CASTGGGPEQYF.

The sample holds one count of this clone. This chain joins TRBV9 and TRBJ1-2, with TRBD1 as a possible D gene (5 bases). The V end lost 4 bases, the J end lost 3 bases, and 10 bases lay between the germline ends. Germline V lookup: CDR1 SGDLS, CDR2 YYNGEE. The CDR3 is made up of 13 amino acids. CDR3 nucleotide sequence: TGTGCCAGCAGCTCAGGGTCGGACTATGGCTACACCTTC. The encoded protein is CASSSGSDYGYTF.

The chain carries TRBV19 and TRBJ1-1, with a weak D call TRBD1 (5 bases). The CDR3 has 15 residues. Germline lookup yields CDR1 LNHDA and CDR2 SQIVND (reference sequence). V was trimmed by 2 bases and J by 0 bases, leaving 10 bases between them. CDR3 nucleotide sequence: TGTGCCAGTAGTATATCAGGACAACTGAACACTGAAGCTTTCTTT. It yields the protein CASSISGQLNTEAFF.

The rearrangement links TRBV6-5 to TRBJ2-3, with D maybe TRBD1 (7 bases). Germline CDR1 and CDR2: MNHEY and SVGAGI. The CDR3 extends over 16 amino acids. Trimming cost V 2 bases and J 3 bases, with 15 bases left between them. CDR3 nucleotides: TGTGCCAGCAGTTACGGGACTTCGACAGGGACAGATACGCAGTATTTT. Amino acid sequence: CASSYGTSTGTDTQYF.

The J gene is TRBJ1-1, the V gene TRBV5-6, with D perhaps TRBD1 (5 bases). The CDR3 loop spans 15 amino acids. CDR1 SGHDT and CDR2 YYEEEE come from the germline V gene. Trimming shortened V by 4 bases and J by 4 bases, and 17 bases separated the two germline ends. The CDR3 region is CASSHGITQGTEAFF. The CDR3 coding sequence is TGTGCCAGCAGCCATGGCATAACCCAGGGCACTGAAGCTTTCTTT.

This clone has only one observation. The V gene is TRBV7-2, the J gene TRBJ1-6; D is ambiguous. Looked up from germline, CDR1 is SGHTA and CDR2 is FQGNSA. The CDR3 is made up of 17 amino acids. Trimming took 6 bases from V and 2 from J, leaving 17 bases between them. CDR3 protein: CASRPRPNSPYNSPLHF. The CDR3 region has the DNA TGTGCCAGCAGGCCGCGTCCCAATAGCCCCTATAATTCACCCCTCCACTTT.

The CDR3 is CAWRTARLAGRGGYGYTF. The CDR3, as DNA: TGTGCCTGGAGAACGGCCCGCCTAGCGGGCAGGGGAGGCTATGGCTACACCTTC. The chain couples TRBV30 to TRBJ1-2; perhaps TRBD1 as D (6 bases). Per the germline V gene, CDR1 is GTSNPN and CDR2 is SVGIG (reference sequence). The CDR3 runs to 18 residues. V was shortened by 3 bases and J by 4 bases, with 27 bases between the two germline ends.

The gene calls are TRBV7-2 and TRBJ1-2, with D tentatively TRBD1 (6 bases). In germline, CDR1 is SGHTA, CDR2 FQGNSA. V dropped 3 bases and J dropped 6 bases, with 11 bases sitting between them. The CDR3 is 13 amino acids. CDR3 DNA sequence: TGTGCCAGCAGCTTCCACACAGGGAATGGCTACACCTTC. As protein: CASSFHTGNGYTF.

This chain connects TRBV4-3 to TRBJ1-1; 12 bases match TRBD1. In germline, CDR1 is LGHNA, CDR2 YSLEER. This CDR3 has 19 amino acids. The V and J ends lost 5 bases and 2 bases, in that order; junction bases with no gene match: 15. The CDR3 is CASSKNLPGQGAINTEAFF. The CDR3 DNA follows: TGCGCCAGCAGCAAAAACCTCCCGGGACAGGGGGCAATTAACACTGAAGCTTTCTTT.

V gene TRBV7-9 combines with J gene TRBJ1-3, with 9 bases lining up with TRBD1. Germline assignment: CDR1 SEHNR and CDR2 FQNEAQ (reference sequence). J lost 6 bases, V lost 2 bases, and 8 bases had no gene match. CDR3 length equals 16 residues. The CDR3 region has the DNA TGTGCCAGCAGCTTACTAGGGGGGACAGGGAAAAACACCATATATTTT. It yields the protein CASSLLGGTGKNTIYF.

This clone showed up just a few times. V is TRBV9 and J is TRBJ1-1; 7 nucleotides agree with TRBD1. Germline values: CDR1 SGDLS, CDR2 YYNGEE. This CDR3 spans 16 amino acids. V trimming: 4 bases; J trimming: 5 bases; junction bases outside the gene matches: 14. The CDR3 loop is CASSPDPRGRWTEAFF. The CDR3, as DNA: TGTGCCAGCAGCCCCGACCCGAGGGGGCGCTGGACTGAAGCTTTCTTT.

The chain combines TRBV6-5 with TRBJ1-2; D unresolved. Germline V gene lookup returns CDR1 MNHEY and CDR2 SVGAGI. This CDR3 comprises 12 residues. Trimming left V 7 bases short and J 5 bases short, with 11 bases between. The chain's CDR3 is CASTLEGYGYTF. In DNA, the CDR3 is TGTGCCAGCACCTTGGAGGGATATGGCTACACCTTC.

The rearrangement links TRBV3-1 (or the pseudogene TRBV3-2) to TRBJ1-1, with a tentative D call TRBD1 (6 bases). Trimming removed 7 bases from V and 2 bases from J, with 14 bases in between. From germline, CDR1 is LGHDT and CDR2 YNNKEL (reference sequence). The CDR3 is made up of 14 amino acids. CDR3 amino acids: CASMGGGGNTEAFF. The CDR3 nucleotides read TGTGCCAGCATGGGAGGGGGGGGCAACACTGAAGCTTTCTTT.

This rearrangement joins TRBV19 to TRBJ1-2, with D possibly TRBD1 on 6 matching bases. CDR1 and CDR2 from the germline V gene are LNHDA and SQIVND (reference sequence). The CDR3 runs to 14 residues. V dropped 6 bases and J dropped 6 bases, with 17 bases sitting between them. For the CDR3, the DNA is TGTGCCAGTAGCTCGTGGGGGCAGGGTGATGGCTACACCTTC. It is translated as CASSSWGQGDGYTF.

The V call is TRBV13, the J call TRBJ1-5, with 8 bases identical to TRBD1. With 3 bases clipped from V and 4 bases from J, the junction kept 14 bases outside the gene matches. The CDR3 loop spans 18 amino acids. Germline V gene lookup returns CDR1 PRHDT and CDR2 FYEKMQ (reference sequence). This chain's CDR3 is CASSFNRGRVGRNQPQHF. The CDR3 bases are TGTGCCAGCAGCTTTAACAGGGGGAGGGTCGGTCGGAATCAGCCCCAGCATTTT. Complete variable domain (other parts from reference TRBV13 and TRBJ1-5): AAGVIQSPRHLIKEKRETATLKCYPIPRHDTVYWYQQGPGQDPQFLISFYEKMQSDKGSIPDRFSAQQFSDYHSELNMSSLELGDSALYFCASSFNRGRVGRNQPQHFGDGTRLSIL.

The gene calls are TRBV7-2 and TRBJ1-6; D gene unclear. V was trimmed by 2 bases and J by 10 bases, leaving 15 bases between them. Germline lookup yields CDR1 SGHTA and CDR2 FQGNSA. CDR3 length: 15 residues. CDR3 sequence (DNA): TGTGCCAGCAGCTTAATGGGTTCGACTGGCTCACCCCTCCACTTT. Protein product: CASSLMGSTGSPLHF.

This clone was picked up a small number of times. The chain combines TRBV11-3 with TRBJ1-1, with no clear D. CDR3 length: 13 residues. The germline CDR1 and CDR2 sequences are SGHNT and YENEEA. V dropped 1 base and J dropped 8 bases, with 11 bases sitting between them. The CDR3 DNA sequence: TGTGCCAGCAGCTTAGTCGGGGTCAGGGAAGCTTTCTTT. Translation gives CASSLVGVREAFF.

The chain joins TRBV5-1 to TRBJ2-1; a possible D gene is TRBD1 (5 bases). Germline V gene lookup returns CDR1 SGHRS and CDR2 YFSETQ. This CDR3 has 13 residues. V lost 7 bases, J lost 6 bases, and 14 bases lay in between. The DNA for the CDR3 is TGCGCCAGCGGGTTCGGCAGGGCCAATGAGCAGTTCTTC. Residues: CASGFGRANEQFF.

The CDR3 bases are TGTGCCAGCAGCGTGGGACTTTTAGGTAATCAGCCCCAGCATTTT. This codes for CASSVGLLGNQPQHF. V and J are TRBV9 and TRBJ1-5; D possibly corresponds to TRBD1 (5 bases). Trimming removed 2 bases from V and 4 bases from J, with 13 bases in between. This CDR3 is built from 15 residues. CDR1 is SGDLS and CDR2 is YYNGEE in the germline V gene.